Shown below are 10 T cell receptor beta chains from a single sample sequenced in a study of T cells in Graves' hyperthyroidism and ophthalmopathy. TCR beta CDR3 sequences were amplified from RNA transcripts. HTBI primers were used for first-round RT-PCR of the TCR CDR3. MiXCR was run by TCRdb on the multiplex PCR reads, yielding one entry per CDR3 protein. This sample has some 350,000 distinct CDR3 sequences; about an eighth occur once, and the top ten carry roughly 35%. The sequencing sample was made of blood. All receptors come from a woman between 40 and 55 years old with Graves' ophthalmopathy.

Worth noting for this clonotype: This sequence may be a read error, since a much larger clone differs from it by one base. The V gene is TRBV29-1, the J gene TRBJ1-5; D is uncertain. CDR3 length: 13 amino acids. Germline CDR1 and CDR2: SQVTM and ANQGSEA. In nucleotides, the CDR3 is TGCGGCGTTGTGAACGGGATCAATCAGCCCCAGCATTTT. Protein sequence: CGVVNGINQPQHF.

This clonotype was counted ten times or more. This chain uses TRBV7-9 with TRBJ2-5; TRBD2 aligns across 7 bases. The CDR3 loop spans 14 amino acids. CDR1 and CDR2 (germline): SEHNR, FQNEAQ (reference sequence). Unmatched junction bases numbered 7, after V lost 5 bases and J lost 4 bases. CDR3 sequence (DNA): TGTGCCAGCAGCGGAACCGGGACTATAGAGACCCAGTACTTC. The encoded protein is CASSGTGTIETQYF.

This chain uses TRBV7-9 with TRBJ2-2; maybe TRBD1 (6 bases). This CDR3 region has 17 residues. Trimming left V 3 bases short and J 3 bases short, with 17 bases between. Germline CDR1 reads SEHNR; CDR2 reads FQNEAQ (reference sequence). CDR3: CASSFQVRQAYTGELFF. The CDR3 DNA reads TGTGCCAGCAGCTTCCAAGTAAGACAGGCGTACACCGGGGAGCTGTTTTTT.

The sample holds a few counts of this clonotype. In nucleotides, the CDR3 is TGTGCCAGCAGCTTTGAGGGTGGCTACACCTTC. Translating it yields CASSFEGGYTF. The chain couples TRBV5-6 to TRBJ1-2; D uncertain. The V and J ends lost 2 bases and 7 bases respectively, with 6 bases between them. This CDR3 has 11 residues. Germline V gives CDR1 SGHDT, CDR2 YYEEEE.

This clonotype has ten or more counts. The chain uses TRBV6-5 and TRBJ2-7; D might be TRBD1 (6 bases). The CDR3 spans 15 residues. From germline, CDR1 is MNHEY and CDR2 SVGAGI. Deletions cut 0 bases from V and 2 bases from J, with 11 bases between. The CDR3 DNA sequence: TGTGCCAGCAGTTACTCGACGACAGGACCCTACGAGCAGTACTTC. It yields the protein CASSYSTTGPYEQYF.

Only a few counts were recorded for this clonotype. The gene calls are TRBV4-1 and TRBJ2-1, with D uncertain. In germline, CDR1 is MGHRA, CDR2 YSYEKL. V was shortened by 2 bases and J by 7 bases, with 12 bases between the two germline ends. There are 14 residues in the CDR3. The CDR3 sequence is CASSQRGIVNEQFF. CDR3 coding DNA: TGCGCCAGCAGCCAACGAGGTATCGTTAATGAGCAGTTCTTC.

This clonotype came up many times. The rearrangement uses TRBV12-3 or TRBV12-4 and TRBJ2-7, with 11 bases identical to TRBD2. The length of the CDR3 is 13 residues. V was clipped by 6 bases and J by 6 bases; unmatched bases: 4. The CDR3 nucleotides are TGTGCCAGCAGACTAGCGGGAGTAATCGAGCAGTACTTC. It encodes CASRLAGVIEQYF.

This clonotype has just a few counts. The J gene is TRBJ1-4, the V gene TRBV5-1; 7 bases map to TRBD1. J was trimmed by 7 bases and V by 2 bases; bases with no gene match: 8. There are 15 residues in the CDR3. Germline V gives CDR1 SGHRS, CDR2 YFSETQ. The CDR3 here is CASSLSGTALEKLFF. DNA for the CDR3: TGCGCCAGCAGCTTATCCGGGACAGCCCTTGAAAAACTGTTTTTT.

This clonotype was seen many times. The chain links TRBV2 to TRBJ2-3, with D uncertain. This CDR3 spans 13 amino acids. Germline V gene data show CDR1 as SNHLY and CDR2 as FYNNEI. V was cut by 0 bases and J by 2 bases, with 3 bases left in between. This chain's CDR3 is CASSEAVTDTQYF. CDR3 in DNA: TGTGCCAGCAGTGAAGCAGTCACAGATACGCAGTATTTT.

This clonotype was detected ten times or more. The V gene is TRBV10-3, the J gene TRBJ1-6, with TRBD1 as a possible D gene (6 bases). CDR3 length equals 13 residues. The germline V gene encodes CDR1 ENHRY and CDR2 SYGVKD. The V and J ends lost 2 bases and 8 bases respectively, with 7 bases between them. CDR3 bases: TGTGCCATCAGTGAGACAGGGTATTCACCCCTCCACTTT. It yields the protein CAISETGYSPLHF.